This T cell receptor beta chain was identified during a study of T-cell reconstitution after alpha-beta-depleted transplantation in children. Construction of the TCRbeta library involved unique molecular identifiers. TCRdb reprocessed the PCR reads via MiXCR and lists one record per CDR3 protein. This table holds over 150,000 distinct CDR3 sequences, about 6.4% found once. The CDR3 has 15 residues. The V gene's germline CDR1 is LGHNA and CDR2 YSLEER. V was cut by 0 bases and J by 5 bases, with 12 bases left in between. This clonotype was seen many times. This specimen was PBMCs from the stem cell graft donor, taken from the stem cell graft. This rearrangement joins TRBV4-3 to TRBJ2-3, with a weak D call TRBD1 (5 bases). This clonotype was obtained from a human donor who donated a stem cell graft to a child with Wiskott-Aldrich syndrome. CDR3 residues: CASSQDIRERDTQYF. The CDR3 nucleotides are TGCGCCAGCAGCCAAGATATCAGGGAACGAGATACGCAGTATTTT.